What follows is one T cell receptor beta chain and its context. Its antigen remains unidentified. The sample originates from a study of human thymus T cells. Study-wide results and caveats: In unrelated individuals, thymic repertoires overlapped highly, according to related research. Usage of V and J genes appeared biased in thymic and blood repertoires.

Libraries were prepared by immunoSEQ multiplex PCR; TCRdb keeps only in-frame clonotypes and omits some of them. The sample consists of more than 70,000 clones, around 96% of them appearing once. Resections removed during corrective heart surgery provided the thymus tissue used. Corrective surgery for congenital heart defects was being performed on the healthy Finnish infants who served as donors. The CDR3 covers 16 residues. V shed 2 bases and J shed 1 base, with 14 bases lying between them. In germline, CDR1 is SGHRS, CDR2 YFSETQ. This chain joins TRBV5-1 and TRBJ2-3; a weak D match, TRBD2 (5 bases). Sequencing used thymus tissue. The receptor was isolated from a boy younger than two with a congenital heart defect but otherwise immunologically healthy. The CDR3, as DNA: TGCGCCAGCAGCTTTACCGGGGTTCACGGCACAGATACGCAGTATTTT. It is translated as CASSFTGVHGTDTQYF.